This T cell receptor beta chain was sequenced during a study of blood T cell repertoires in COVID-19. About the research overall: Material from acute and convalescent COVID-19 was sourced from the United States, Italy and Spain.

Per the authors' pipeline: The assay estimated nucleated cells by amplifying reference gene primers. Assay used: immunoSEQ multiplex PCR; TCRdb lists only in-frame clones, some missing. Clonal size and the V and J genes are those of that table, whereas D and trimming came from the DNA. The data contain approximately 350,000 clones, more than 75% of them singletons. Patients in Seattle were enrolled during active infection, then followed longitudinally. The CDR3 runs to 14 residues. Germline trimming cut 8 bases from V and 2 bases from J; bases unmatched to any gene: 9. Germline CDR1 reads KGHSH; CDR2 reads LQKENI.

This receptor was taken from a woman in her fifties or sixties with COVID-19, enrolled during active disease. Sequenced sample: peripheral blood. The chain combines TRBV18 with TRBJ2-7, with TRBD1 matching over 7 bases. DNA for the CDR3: TGTGCCAGCCGCCATGGACAGGAAGCCTACGAGCAGTACTTC. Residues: CASRHGQEAYEQYF.